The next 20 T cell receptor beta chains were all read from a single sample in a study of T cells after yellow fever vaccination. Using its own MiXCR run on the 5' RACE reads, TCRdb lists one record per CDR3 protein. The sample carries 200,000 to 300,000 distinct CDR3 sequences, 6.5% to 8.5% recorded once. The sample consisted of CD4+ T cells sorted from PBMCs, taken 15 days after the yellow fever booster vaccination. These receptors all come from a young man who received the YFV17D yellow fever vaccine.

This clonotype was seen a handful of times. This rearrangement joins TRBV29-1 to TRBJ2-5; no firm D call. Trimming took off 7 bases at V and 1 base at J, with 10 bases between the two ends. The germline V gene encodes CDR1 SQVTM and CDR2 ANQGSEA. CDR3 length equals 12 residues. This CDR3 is CSGRWVQETQYF. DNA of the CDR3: TGCAGCGGGAGATGGGTCCAAGAGACCCAGTACTTC. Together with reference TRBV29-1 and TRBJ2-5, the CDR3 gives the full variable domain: SAVISQKPSRDICQRGTSLTIQCQVDSQVTMMFWYRQQPGQSLTLIATANQGSEATYESGFVIDKFPISRPNLTFSTLTVSNMSPEDSSIYLCSGRWVQETQYFGPGTRLLVL.

CDR3 bases: TGTGCCAGCAGCCGAGTAGCCGGGACTACCTACAATGAGCAGTTCTTC. It translates to CASSRVAGTTYNEQFF. V usage is TRBV4-2 and J usage is TRBJ2-1, with TRBD2 matching 7 bases. Germline CDR1 reads LGHNA; CDR2 reads YNFKEQ. This CDR3 is built from 16 residues. Trimming took 4 bases from V and 2 from J; bases not matched to a gene: 8.

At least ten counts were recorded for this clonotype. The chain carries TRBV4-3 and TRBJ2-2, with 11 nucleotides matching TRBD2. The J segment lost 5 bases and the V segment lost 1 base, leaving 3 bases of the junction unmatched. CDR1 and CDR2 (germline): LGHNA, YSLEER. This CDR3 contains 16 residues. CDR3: CASSQVASGGTGELFF. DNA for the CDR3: TGCGCCAGCAGCCAAGTGGCTAGCGGGGGGACCGGGGAGCTGTTTTTT.

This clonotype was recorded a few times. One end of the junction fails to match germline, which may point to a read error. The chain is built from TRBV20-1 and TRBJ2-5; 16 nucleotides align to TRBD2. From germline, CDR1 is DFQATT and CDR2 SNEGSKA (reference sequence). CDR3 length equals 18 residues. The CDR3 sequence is CSARAGTSGRAARETQYF. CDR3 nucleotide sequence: TGCAGTGCCAGAGCCGGGACTAGCGGGAGGGCCGCCCGAGAGACCCAGTACTTC.

The CDR3 DNA is TGTGCCAGCAGTTGGACAGGGGGCGCTTACGAGCAGTACTTC. It translates to CASSWTGGAYEQYF. This chain joins TRBV12-3 or TRBV12-4 and TRBJ2-7; 11 bases are a match to TRBD1. This CDR3 comprises 14 residues. The trim removed 4 bases at V and 4 bases at J, leaving 3 bases unmatched.

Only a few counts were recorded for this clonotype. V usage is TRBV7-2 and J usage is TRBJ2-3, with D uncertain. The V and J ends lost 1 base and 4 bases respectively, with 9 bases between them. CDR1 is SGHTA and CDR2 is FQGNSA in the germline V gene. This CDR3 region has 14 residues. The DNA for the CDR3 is TGTGCCAGCAGCTTAGACACCCCGCCAGATACGCAGTATTTT. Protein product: CASSLDTPPDTQYF. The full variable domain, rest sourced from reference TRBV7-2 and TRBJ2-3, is GAGVSQSPSNKVTEKGKDVELRCDPISGHTALYWYRQSLGQGLEFLIYFQGNSAPDKSGLPSDRFSAERTGGSVSTLTIQRTQQEDSAVYLCASSLDTPPDTQYFGPGTRLTVL.

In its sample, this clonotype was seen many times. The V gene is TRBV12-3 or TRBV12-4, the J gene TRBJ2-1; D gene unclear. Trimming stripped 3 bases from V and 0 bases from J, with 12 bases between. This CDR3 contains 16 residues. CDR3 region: CASSLSRASSYNEQFF. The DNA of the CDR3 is TGTGCCAGCAGTTTGTCCCGGGCCAGCTCCTACAATGAGCAGTTCTTC.

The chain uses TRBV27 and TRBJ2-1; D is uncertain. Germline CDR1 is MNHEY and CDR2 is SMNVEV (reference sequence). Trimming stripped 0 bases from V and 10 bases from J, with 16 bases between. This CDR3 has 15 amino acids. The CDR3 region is CASSLSTIQESEQFF. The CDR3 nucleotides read TGTGCCAGCAGTTTATCGACCATTCAGGAGAGCGAGCAGTTCTTC.

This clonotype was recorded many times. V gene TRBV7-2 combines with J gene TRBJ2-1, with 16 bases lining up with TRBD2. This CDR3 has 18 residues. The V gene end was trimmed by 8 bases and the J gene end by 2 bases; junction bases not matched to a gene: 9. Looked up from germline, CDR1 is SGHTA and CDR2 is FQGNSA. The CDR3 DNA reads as TGTGCCAGCTCGCGAGGGACTAGCGGGAGGGCCCCCTACAATGAGCAGTTCTTC. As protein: CASSRGTSGRAPYNEQFF.

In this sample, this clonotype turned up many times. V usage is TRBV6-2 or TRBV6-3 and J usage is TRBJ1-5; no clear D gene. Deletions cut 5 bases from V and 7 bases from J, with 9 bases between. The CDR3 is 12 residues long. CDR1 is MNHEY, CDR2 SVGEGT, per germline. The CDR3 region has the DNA TGTGCCAGCAGTCGTACACGACAGCCCCAGCATTTT. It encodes CASSRTRQPQHF.

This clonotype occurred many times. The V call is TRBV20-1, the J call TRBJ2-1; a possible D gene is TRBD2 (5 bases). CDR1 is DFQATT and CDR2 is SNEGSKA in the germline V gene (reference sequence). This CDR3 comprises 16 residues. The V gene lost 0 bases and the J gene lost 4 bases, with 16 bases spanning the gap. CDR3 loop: CSARDAARSGYNEQFF. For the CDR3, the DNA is TGCAGTGCTAGAGATGCCGCCAGGTCGGGATACAATGAGCAGTTCTTC.

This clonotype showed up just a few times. Written as DNA, the CDR3 is TGTGCCACCAGCAGAGATGTCACACTAGCCAAAAACATTCAGTACTTC. The encoded protein is CATSRDVTLAKNIQYF. The chain employs TRBV15 and TRBJ2-4; D is ambiguous. The germline V gene encodes CDR1 LNHNV and CDR2 YYDKDF (reference sequence). V lost 0 bases and J lost 0, with 9 bases in between. CDR3 length equals 16 residues. Looking up the rest from reference TRBV15 and TRBJ2-4 gives the full variable domain: DAMVIQNPRYQVTQFGKPVTLSCSQTLNHNVMYWYQQKSSQAPKLLFHYYDKDFNNEADTPDNFQSRRPNTSFCFLDIRSPGLGDTAMYLCATSRDVTLAKNIQYFGAGTRLSVL.

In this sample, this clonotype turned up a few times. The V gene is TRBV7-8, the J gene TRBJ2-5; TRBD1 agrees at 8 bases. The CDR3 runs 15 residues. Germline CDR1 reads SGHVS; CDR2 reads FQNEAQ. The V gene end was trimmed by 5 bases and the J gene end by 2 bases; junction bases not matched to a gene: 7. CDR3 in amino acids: CASSEQGAPQETQYF. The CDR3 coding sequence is TGTGCCAGCAGCGAGCAGGGGGCTCCTCAAGAGACCCAGTACTTC.

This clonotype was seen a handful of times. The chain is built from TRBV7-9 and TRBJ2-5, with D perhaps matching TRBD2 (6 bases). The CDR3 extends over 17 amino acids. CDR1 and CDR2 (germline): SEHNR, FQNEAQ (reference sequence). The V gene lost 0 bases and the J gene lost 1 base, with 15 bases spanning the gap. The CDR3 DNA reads TGTGCCAGCAGCTTAGCGCTTGGTGGGGGAGGCCAAGAGACCCAGTACTTC. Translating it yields CASSLALGGGGQETQYF.

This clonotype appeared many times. The CDR3 protein is CSARPPIGSVAGNTIYF. The CDR3 nucleotides read TGCAGTGCTAGACCCCCTATAGGTAGTGTGGCTGGAAACACCATATATTTT. The chain has TRBV20-1 and TRBJ1-3; no clear D gene. Between the trimmed V and J ends, which lost 2 bases and 2 bases, there was a span of 19 bases. This CDR3 spans 17 amino acids. CDR1 is DFQATT and CDR2 is SNEGSKA in the germline V gene (reference sequence).

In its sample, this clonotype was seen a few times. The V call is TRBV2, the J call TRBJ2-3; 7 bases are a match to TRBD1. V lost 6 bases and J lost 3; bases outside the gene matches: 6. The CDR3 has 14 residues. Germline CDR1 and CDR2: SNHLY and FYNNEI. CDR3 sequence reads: CASRTGIWTDTQYF. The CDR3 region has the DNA TGTGCCAGCAGGACAGGGATTTGGACAGATACGCAGTATTTT. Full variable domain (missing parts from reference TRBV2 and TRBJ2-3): EPEVTQTPSHQVTQMGQEVILRCVPISNHLYFYWYRQILGQKVEFLVSFYNNEISEKSEIFDDQFSVERPDGSNFTLKIRSTKLEDSAMYFCASRTGIWTDTQYFGPGTRLTVL.

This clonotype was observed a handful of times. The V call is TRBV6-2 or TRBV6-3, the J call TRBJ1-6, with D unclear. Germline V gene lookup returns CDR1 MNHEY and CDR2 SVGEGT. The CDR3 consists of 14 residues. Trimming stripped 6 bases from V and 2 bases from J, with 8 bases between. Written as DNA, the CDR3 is TGTGCCAGCAGATGGACCACCTATAATTCACCCCTCCACTTT. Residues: CASRWTTYNSPLHF.

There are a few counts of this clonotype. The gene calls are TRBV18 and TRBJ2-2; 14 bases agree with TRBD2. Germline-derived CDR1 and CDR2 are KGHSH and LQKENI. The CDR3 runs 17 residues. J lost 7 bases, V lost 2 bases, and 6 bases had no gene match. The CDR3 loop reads CASSPTTSGRALGELFF. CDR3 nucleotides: TGTGCCAGCTCACCAACGACTAGCGGGAGGGCCCTCGGGGAGCTGTTTTTT.

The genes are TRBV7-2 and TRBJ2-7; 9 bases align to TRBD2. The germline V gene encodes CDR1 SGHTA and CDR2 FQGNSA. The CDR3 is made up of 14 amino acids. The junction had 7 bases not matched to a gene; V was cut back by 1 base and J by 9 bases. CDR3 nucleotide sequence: TGTGCCAGCAGCTTAGAGGCCCCTAGCGGGACGCAGTACTTC. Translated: CASSLEAPSGTQYF.

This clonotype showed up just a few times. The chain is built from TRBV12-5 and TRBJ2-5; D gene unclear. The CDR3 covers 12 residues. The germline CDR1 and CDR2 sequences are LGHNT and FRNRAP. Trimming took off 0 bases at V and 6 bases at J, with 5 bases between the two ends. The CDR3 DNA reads TGTGCTAGTGGTTTGGTGGGGAAGACCCAGTACTTC. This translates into CASGLVGKTQYF. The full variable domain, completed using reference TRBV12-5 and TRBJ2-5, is DARVTQTPRHKVTEMGQEVTMRCQPILGHNTVFWYRQTMMQGLELLAYFRNRAPLDDSGMPKDRFSAEMPDATLATLKIQPSEPRDSAVYFCASGLVGKTQYFGPGTRLLVL.